This T cell receptor (beta chain) was identified during a study of blood T cells in healthy people across ages. Investigators took about 9.1 milliliters of peripheral blood from every donor. Worth noting for this clonotype: What it binds is unknown. A much larger clonotype is one base distant, so this may be a read error.

General study findings and limits: Unsorted PBMC input precluded a conclusive naive versus antigen-experienced comparison. Per million T cells, TCR beta diversity dropped roughly linearly as age increased.

Through a sample-barcoded 5' primer and a J-beta primer mix, a second PCR was run for roughly 6 to 11 cycles. TCRdb re-analysed the 5' RACE reads in MiXCR, keeping a single row per CDR3 protein. Here the sample spans some 1,800,000 distinct CDR3 sequences, roughly 43% being singletons. Between the trimmed V and J ends, which lost 2 bases and 1 base, there was a span of 8 bases. The CDR3 totals 13 residues. The germline V gene encodes CDR1 SQVTM and CDR2 ANQGSEA. V is TRBV29-1 and J is TRBJ1-1; no clear D gene. This sequence originates from a human donor in good health. Sample: blood. The CDR3 coding sequence is TGCAGCGTTGAAAGGCGGACGAACACTGAAGCTTTCTTT. Its protein product is CSVERRTNTEAFF.